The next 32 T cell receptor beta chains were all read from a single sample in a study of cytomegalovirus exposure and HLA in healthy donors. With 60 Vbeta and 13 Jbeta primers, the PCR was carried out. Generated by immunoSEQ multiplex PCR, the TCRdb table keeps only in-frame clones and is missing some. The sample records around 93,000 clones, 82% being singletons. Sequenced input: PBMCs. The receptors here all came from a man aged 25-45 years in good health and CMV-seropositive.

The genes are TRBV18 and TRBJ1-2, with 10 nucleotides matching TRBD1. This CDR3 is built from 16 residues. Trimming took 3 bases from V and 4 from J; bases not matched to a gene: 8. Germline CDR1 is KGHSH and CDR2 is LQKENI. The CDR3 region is CASSPNPGQGIYGYTF. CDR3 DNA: TGTGCCAGCTCACCTAATCCGGGACAGGGGATCTATGGCTACACCTTC.

The CDR3 coding sequence is TGTGCCAGCAGCCGTCAGGGGGAAGTTAAAAAACTGTTTTTT. Its protein product is CASSRQGEVKKLFF. The rearrangement links TRBV28 to TRBJ1-4, with 7 nucleotides matching TRBD1. The CDR3 sequence is 14 residues long. The V and J ends lost 6 bases and 9 bases, in that order; junction bases with no gene match: 10. Germline V lookup: CDR1 MDHEN, CDR2 SYDVKM.

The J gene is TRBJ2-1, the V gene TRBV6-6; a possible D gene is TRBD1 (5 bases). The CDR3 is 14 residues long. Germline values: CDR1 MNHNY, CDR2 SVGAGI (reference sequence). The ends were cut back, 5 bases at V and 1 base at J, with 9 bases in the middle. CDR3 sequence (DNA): TGTGCCAGCAGTGGCAGGGTATCCTACAATGAGCAGTTCTTC. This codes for CASSGRVSYNEQFF.

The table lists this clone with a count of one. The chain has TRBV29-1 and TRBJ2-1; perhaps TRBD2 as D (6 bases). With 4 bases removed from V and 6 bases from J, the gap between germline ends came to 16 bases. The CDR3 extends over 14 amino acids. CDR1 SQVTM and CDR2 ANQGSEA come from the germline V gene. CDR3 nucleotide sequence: TGCAGCGTTGGATTTGCGGGGACCCTCAATGAGCAGTTCTTC. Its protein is CSVGFAGTLNEQFF.

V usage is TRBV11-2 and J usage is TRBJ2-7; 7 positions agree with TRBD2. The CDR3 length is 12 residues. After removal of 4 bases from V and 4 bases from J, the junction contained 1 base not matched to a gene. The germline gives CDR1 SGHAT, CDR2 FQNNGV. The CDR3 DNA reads TGTGCCAGCAGCTACGGGGGGTACGAGCAGTACTTC. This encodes CASSYGGYEQYF.

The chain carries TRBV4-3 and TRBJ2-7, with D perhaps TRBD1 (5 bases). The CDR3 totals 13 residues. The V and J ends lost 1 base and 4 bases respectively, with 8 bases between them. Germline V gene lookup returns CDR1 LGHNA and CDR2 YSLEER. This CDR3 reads CASSQVRGYEQYF. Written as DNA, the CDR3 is TGCGCCAGCAGCCAAGTTAGGGGTTACGAGCAGTACTTC.

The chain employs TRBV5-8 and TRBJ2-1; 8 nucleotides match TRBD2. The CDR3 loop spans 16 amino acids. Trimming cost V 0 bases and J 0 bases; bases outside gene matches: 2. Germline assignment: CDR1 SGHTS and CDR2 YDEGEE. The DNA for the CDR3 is TGTGCCAGCAGCTTGGAAGCGGGAGCCTCCTACAATGAGCAGTTCTTC. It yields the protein CASSLEAGASYNEQFF.

CDR3 protein: CASSTDRGDQPQHF. CDR3 bases: TGTGCCAGCAGTACGGACAGGGGGGATCAGCCCCAGCATTTT. This chain links TRBV27 with TRBJ1-5; 10 positions agree with TRBD1. V dropped 5 bases and J dropped 5; count of bases not matched to a gene: 3. Germline V CDR1 and CDR2: MNHEY, SMNVEV (reference sequence). CDR3 size: 14 residues.

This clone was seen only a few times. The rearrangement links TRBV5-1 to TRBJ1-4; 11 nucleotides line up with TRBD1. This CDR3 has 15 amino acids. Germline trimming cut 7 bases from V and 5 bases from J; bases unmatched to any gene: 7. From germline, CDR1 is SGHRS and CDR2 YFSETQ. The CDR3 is CASGQGASVNEKLFF. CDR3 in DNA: TGCGCCAGCGGACAGGGGGCGTCTGTAAATGAAAAACTGTTTTTT.

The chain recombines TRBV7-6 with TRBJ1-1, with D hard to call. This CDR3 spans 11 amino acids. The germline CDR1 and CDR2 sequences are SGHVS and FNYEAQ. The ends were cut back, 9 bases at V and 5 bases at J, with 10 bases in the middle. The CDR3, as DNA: TGTGCCAGTTCGGGAGGTACTGAAGCTTTCTTT. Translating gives CASSGGTEAFF. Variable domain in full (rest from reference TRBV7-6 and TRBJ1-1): GAGVSQSPRYKVTKRGQDVALRCDPISGHVSLYWYRQALGQGPEFLTYFNYEAQQDKSGLPNDRFSAERPEGSISTLTIQRTEQRDSAMYRCASSGGTEAFFGQGTRLTVV.

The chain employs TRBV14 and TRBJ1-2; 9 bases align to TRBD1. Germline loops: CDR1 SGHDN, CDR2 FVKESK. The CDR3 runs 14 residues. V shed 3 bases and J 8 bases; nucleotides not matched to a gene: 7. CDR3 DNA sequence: TGTGCCAGCAGCCATCTACAGGGGGCAGGGGGCTACACCTTC. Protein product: CASSHLQGAGGYTF.

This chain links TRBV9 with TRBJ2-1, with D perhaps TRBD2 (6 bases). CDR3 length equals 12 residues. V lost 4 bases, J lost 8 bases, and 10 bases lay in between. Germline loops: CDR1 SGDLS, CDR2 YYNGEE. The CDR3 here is CASSSRGDEQFF. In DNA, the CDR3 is TGTGCCAGCAGCTCGCGGGGCGATGAGCAGTTCTTC.

The DNA of the CDR3 is TGTGCCTGGGGCAGGGCCTACAATGAGCAGTTCTTC. Translation gives CAWGRAYNEQFF. The chain recombines TRBV30 with TRBJ2-1, with D perhaps TRBD1 (5 bases). Germline lookup yields CDR1 GTSNPN and CDR2 SVGIG (reference sequence). The CDR3 has 12 residues. V lost 5 bases to trimming and J lost 2 bases, with 7 bases between them.

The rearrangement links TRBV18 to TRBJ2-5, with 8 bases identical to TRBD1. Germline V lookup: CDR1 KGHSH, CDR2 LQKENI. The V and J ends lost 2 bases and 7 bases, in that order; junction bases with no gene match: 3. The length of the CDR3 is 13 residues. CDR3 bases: TGTGCCAGCTCACCAGCACAGGGGGGGACCCAGTACTTC. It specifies CASSPAQGGTQYF. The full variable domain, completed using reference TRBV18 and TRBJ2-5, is NAGVMQNPRHLVRRRGQEARLRCSPMKGHSHVYWYRQLPEEGLKFMVYLQKENIIDESGMPKERFSAEFPKEGPSILRIQQVVRGDSAAYFCASSPAQGGTQYFGPGTRLLVL.

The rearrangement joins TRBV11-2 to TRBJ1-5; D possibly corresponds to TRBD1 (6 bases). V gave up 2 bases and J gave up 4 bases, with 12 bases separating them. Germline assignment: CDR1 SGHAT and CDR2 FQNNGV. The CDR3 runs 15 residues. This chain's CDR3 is CASSLQDSRNQPQHF. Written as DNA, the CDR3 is TGTGCCAGCAGCTTACAGGACAGCCGAAATCAGCCCCAGCATTTT.

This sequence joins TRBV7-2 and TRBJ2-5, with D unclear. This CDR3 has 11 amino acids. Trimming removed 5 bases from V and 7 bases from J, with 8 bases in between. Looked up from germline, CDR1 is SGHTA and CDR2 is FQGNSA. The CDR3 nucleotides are TGTGCCAGCAGCCGTGACTTGACCCAGTACTTC. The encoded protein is CASSRDLTQYF.

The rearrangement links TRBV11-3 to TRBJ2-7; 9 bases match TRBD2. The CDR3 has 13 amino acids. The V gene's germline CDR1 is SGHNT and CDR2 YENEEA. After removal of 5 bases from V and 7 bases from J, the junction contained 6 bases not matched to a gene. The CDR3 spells CASSTTSGTEQYF. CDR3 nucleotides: TGTGCCAGCAGCACGACTAGCGGAACTGAGCAGTACTTC.

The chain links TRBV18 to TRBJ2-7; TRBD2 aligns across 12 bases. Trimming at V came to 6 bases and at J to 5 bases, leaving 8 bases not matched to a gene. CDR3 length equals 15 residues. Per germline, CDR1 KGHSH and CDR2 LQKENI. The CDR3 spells CASSLAGGGLNEQYF. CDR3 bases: TGTGCCAGCTCGCTAGCGGGAGGGGGTTTGAACGAGCAGTACTTC.

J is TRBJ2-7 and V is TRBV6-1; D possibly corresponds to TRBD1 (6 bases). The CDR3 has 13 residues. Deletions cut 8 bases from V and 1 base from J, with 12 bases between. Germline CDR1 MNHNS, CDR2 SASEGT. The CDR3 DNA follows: TGTGCCAGCTCAGCCACAGGGTCCTACGAGCAGTACTTC. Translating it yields CASSATGSYEQYF.

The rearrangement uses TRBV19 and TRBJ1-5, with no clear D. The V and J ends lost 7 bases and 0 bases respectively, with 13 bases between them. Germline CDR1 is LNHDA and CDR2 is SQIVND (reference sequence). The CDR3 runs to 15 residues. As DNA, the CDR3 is TGTGCCAGTATACCCTCCCTGCGTAGCAATCAGCCCCAGCATTTT. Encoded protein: CASIPSLRSNQPQHF. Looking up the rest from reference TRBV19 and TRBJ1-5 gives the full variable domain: DGGITQSPKYLFRKEGQNVTLSCEQNLNHDAMYWYRQDPGQGLRLIYYSQIVNDFQKGDIAEGYSVSREKKESFPLTVTSAQKNPTAFYLCASIPSLRSNQPQHFGDGTRLSIL.

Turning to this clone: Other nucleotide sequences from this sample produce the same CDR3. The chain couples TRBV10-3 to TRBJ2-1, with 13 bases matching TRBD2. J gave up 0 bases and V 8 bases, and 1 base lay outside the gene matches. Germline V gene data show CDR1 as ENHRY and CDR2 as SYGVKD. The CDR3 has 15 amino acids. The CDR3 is CAIRTSGSSYNEQFF. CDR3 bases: TGTGCCATCCGGACTAGCGGGAGCTCCTACAATGAGCAGTTCTTC.

CDR3 protein: CASSDSGARAGGYTF. The CDR3 region has the DNA TGTGCCAGCAGTGACTCTGGGGCCAGGGCTGGTGGCTACACCTTC. The chain links TRBV6-4 to TRBJ1-2; D is perhaps TRBD1 (5 bases). The CDR3 loop spans 15 amino acids. The ends were cut back, 0 bases at V and 7 bases at J, with 15 bases in the middle. In germline, CDR1 is MRHNA, CDR2 SNTAGT.

The CDR3 sequence is CASREDLQGYGYTF. The CDR3 nucleotides read TGTGCCAGCAGAGAAGATTTACAGGGGTATGGCTACACCTTC. The chain joins TRBV28 to TRBJ1-2; 7 nucleotides match TRBD1. V was clipped by 6 bases and J by 5 bases; unmatched bases: 9. The germline gives CDR1 MDHEN, CDR2 SYDVKM. CDR3 length: 14 residues.

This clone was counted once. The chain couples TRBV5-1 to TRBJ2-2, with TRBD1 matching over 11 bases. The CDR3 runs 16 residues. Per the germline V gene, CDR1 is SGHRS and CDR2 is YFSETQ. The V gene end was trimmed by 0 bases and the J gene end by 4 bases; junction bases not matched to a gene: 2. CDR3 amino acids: CASSLGDRGSTGELFF. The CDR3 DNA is TGCGCCAGCAGCTTGGGGGACAGGGGGTCCACCGGGGAGCTGTTTTTT. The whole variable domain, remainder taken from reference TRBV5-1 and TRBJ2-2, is KAGVTQTPRYLIKTRGQQVTLSCSPISGHRSVSWYQQTPGQGLQFLFEYFSETQRNKGNFPGRFSGRQFSNSRSEMNVSTLELGDSALYLCASSLGDRGSTGELFFGEGSRLTVL.

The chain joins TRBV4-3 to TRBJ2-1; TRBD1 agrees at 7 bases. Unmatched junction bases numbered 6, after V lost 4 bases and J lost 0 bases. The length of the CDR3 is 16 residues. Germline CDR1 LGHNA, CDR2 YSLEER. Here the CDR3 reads CASSLGGASSYNEQFF. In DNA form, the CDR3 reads TGCGCCAGCAGCCTAGGGGGCGCGAGCTCCTACAATGAGCAGTTCTTC.

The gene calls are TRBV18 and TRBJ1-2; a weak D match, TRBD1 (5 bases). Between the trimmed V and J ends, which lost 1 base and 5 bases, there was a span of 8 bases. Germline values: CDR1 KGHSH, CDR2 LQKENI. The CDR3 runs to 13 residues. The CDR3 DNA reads TGTGCCAGCTCACCACGGGCAGGGTATGGCTACACCTTC. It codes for CASSPRAGYGYTF. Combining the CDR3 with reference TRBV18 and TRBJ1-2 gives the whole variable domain NAGVMQNPRHLVRRRGQEARLRCSPMKGHSHVYWYRQLPEEGLKFMVYLQKENIIDESGMPKERFSAEFPKEGPSILRIQQVVRGDSAAYFCASSPRAGYGYTFGSGTRLTVV.

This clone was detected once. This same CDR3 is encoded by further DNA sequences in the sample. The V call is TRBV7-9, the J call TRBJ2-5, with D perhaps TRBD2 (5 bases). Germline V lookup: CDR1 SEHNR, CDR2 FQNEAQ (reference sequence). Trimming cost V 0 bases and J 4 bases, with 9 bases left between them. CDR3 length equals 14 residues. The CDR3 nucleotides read TGTGCCAGCAGCTTAGCTCCCGGGGTAGAGACCCAGTACTTC. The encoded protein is CASSLAPGVETQYF.

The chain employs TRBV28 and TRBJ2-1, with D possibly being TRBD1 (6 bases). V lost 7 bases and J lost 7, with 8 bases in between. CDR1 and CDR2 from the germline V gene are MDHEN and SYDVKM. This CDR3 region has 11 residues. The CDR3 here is CASTQGNEQFF. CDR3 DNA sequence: TGTGCCAGCACCCAGGGGAATGAGCAGTTCTTC.

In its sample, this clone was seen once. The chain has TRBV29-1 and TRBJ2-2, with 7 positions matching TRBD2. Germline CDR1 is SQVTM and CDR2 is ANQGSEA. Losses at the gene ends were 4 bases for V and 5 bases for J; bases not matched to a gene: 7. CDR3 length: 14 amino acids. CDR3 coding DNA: TGCAGCGTTGGGGCGGGAGCAAAGACCGGGGAGCTGTTTTTT. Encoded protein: CSVGAGAKTGELFF.

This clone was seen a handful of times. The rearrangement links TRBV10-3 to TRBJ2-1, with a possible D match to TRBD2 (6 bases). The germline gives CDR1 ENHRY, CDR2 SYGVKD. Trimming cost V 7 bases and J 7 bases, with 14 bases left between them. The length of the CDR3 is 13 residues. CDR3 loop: CAIKAGTYNEQFF. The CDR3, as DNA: TGTGCCATCAAGGCCGGGACTTATAATGAGCAGTTCTTC.

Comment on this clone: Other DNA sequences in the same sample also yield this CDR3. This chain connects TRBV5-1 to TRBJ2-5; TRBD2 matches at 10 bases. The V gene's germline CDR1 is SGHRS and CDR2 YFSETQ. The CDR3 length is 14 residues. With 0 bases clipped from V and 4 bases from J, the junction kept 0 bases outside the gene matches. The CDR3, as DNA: TGCGCCAGCAGCTTGGGACTAGCGGGAGAGACCCAGTACTTC. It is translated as CASSLGLAGETQYF.

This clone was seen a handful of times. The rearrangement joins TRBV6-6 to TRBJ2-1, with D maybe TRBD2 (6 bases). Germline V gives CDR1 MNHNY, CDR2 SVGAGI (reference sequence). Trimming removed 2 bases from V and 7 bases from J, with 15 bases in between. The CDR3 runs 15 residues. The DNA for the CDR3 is TGTGCCAGCAGTTACATCCCGGGAGCTAAGAATGAGCAGTTCTTC. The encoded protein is CASSYIPGAKNEQFF.